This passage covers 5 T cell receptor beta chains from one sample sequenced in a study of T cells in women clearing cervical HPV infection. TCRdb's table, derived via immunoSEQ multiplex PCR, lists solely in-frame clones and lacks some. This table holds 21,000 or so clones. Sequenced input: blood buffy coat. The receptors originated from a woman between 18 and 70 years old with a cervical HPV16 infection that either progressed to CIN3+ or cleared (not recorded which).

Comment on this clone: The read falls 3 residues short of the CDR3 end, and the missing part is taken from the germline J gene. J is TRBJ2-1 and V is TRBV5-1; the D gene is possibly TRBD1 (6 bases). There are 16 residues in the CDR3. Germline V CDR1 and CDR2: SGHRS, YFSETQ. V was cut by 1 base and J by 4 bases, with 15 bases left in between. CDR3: CASSLTSSRGYNEQFF. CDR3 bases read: TGCGCCAGCAGCTTGACCAGCTCAAGGGGGTACAATGAG.

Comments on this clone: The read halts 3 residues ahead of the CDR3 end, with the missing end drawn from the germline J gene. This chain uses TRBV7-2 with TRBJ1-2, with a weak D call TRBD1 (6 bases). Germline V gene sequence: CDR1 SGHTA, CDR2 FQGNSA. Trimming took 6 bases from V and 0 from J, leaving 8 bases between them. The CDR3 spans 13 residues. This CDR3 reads CASREGANYGYTF. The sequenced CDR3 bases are TGTGCCAGCAGGGAGGGGGCTAACTATGGC.

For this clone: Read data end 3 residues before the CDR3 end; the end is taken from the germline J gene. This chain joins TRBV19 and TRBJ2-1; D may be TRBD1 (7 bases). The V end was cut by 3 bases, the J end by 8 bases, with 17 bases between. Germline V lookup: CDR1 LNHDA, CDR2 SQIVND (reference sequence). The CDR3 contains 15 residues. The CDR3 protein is CASSIAGGFVDEQFF. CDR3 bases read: TGTGCCAGTAGTATCGCAGGGGGGTTTGTCGATGAG.

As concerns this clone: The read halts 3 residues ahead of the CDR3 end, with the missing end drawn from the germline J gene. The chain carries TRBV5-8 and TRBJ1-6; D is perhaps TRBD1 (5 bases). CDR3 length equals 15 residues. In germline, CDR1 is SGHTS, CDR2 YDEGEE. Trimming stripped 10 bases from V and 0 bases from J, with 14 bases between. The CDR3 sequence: CALRQGSSYNSPLHF. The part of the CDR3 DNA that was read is TGTGCCCTTCGGCAGGGTAGCTCCTATAATTCACCC.

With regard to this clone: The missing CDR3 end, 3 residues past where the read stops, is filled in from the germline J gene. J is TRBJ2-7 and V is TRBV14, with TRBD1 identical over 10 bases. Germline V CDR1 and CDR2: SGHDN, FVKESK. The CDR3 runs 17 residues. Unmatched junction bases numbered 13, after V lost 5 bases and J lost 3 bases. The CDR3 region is CASSSKIAGTGDYEQYF. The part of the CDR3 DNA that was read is TGTGCCAGCAGCTCAAAGATCGCCGGGACAGGGGACTACGAG.